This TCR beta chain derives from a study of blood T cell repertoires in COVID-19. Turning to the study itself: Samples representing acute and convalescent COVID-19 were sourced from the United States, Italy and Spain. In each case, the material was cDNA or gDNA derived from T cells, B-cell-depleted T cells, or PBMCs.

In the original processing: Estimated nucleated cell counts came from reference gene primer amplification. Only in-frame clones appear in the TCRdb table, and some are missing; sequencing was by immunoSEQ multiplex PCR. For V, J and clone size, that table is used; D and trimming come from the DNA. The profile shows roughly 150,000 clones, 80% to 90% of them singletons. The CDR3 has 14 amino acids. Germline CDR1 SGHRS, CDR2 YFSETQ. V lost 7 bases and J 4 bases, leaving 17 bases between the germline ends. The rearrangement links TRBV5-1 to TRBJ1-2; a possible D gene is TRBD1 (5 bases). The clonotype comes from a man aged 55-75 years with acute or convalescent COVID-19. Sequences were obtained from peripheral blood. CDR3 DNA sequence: TGCGCCAGCCACTCAGGGAATTTAGGCTATGGCTACACCTTC. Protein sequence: CASHSGNLGYGYTF.